This T cell receptor (beta chain) was sequenced during a study of T cells in localized non-small cell lung cancer. Here immunoSEQ multiplex PCR was the method, and the copy in TCRdb shows in-frame clones only, minus some. The table lists under 15,000 clones, 75% to 90% of them singletons. A word on this clone: Its antigen is not known.

Study-wide results and caveats: Adjacent lung held a median 57 of the top 100 tumor clones. Clonality of T cells reached its maximum in uninvolved adjacent lung, surpassing tumor. Longer overall survival was seen with higher T cell density measured in blood.

The V end was cut by 6 bases, the J end by 6 bases, with 23 bases between. The CDR3 covers 16 residues. Germline CDR1 reads SGHDN; CDR2 reads FVKESK. The clonotype originates from a male donor at least 60 years old with stage I squamous cell lung carcinoma. The sequences come from peripheral blood, collected before any cancer treatment. V gene TRBV14 combines with J gene TRBJ1-1; tentative D call: TRBD1 (6 bases). Here the CDR3 reads CASRLLQGFAGAEAFF. CDR3 bases: TGTGCCAGCAGGCTCCTACAGGGATTTGCGGGGGCTGAAGCTTTCTTT.